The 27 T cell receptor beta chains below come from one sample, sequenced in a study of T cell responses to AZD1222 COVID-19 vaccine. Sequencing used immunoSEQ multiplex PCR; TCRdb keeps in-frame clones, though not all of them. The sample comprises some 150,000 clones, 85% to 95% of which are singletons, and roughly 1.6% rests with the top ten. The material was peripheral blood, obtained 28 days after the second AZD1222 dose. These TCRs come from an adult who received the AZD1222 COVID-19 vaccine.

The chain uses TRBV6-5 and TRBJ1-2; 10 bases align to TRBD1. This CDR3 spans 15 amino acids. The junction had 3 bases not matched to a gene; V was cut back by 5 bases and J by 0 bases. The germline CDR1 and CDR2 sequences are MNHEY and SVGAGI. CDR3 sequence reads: CASSRTGGTNYGYTF. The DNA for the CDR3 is TGTGCCAGCAGTCGGACAGGGGGGACTAACTATGGCTACACCTTC.

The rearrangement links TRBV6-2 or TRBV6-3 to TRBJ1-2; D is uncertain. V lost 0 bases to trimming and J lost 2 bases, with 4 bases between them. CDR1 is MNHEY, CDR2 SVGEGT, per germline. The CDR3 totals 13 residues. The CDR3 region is CASSYSTNYGYTF. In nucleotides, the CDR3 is TGTGCCAGCAGTTACTCGACAAACTATGGCTACACCTTC.

The CDR3 loop reads CASSFAAGLETQYF. The CDR3 DNA follows: TGTGCCAGCAGCTTTGCGGCGGGATTGGAGACCCAGTACTTC. The rearrangement links TRBV11-2 to TRBJ2-5, with D possibly TRBD2 on 6 matching bases. CDR3 size: 14 residues. V lost 3 bases and J 5 bases, leaving 13 bases between the germline ends. Germline V gene lookup returns CDR1 SGHAT and CDR2 FQNNGV. Full variable domain (missing parts from reference TRBV11-2 and TRBJ2-5): EAGVAQSPRYKIIEKRQSVAFWCNPISGHATLYWYQQILGQGPKLLIQFQNNGVVDDSQLPKDRFSAERLKGVDSTLKIQPAKLEDSAVYLCASSFAAGLETQYFGPGTRLLVL.

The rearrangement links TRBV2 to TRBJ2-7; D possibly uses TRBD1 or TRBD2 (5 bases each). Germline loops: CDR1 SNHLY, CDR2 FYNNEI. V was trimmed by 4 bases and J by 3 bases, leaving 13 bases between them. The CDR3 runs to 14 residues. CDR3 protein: CASSVRGRNYEQYF. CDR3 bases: TGTGCCAGCAGTGTACGGGGACGGAACTACGAGCAGTACTTC.

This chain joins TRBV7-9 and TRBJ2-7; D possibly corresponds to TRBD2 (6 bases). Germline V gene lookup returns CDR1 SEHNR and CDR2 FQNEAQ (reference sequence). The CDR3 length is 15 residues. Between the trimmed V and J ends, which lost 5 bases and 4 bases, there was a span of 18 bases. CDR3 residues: CASSPNLGGRYEQYF. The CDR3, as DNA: TGTGCCAGCAGCCCGAATCTGGGGGGTCGTTACGAGCAGTACTTC.

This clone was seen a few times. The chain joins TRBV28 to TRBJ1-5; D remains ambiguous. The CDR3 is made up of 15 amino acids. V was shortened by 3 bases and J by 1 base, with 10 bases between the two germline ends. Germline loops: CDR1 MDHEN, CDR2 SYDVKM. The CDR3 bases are TGTGCCAGCAGTTTTTGGGGTTCGAGCAATCAGCCCCAGCATTTT. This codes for CASSFWGSSNQPQHF.

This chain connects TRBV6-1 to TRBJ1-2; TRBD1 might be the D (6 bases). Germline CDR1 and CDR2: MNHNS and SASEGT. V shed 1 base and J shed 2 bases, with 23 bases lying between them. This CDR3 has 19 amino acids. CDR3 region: CASSEEFSWDIGTNYGYTF. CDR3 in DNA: TGTGCCAGCAGTGAAGAATTTTCGTGGGACATCGGGACCAACTATGGCTACACCTTC.

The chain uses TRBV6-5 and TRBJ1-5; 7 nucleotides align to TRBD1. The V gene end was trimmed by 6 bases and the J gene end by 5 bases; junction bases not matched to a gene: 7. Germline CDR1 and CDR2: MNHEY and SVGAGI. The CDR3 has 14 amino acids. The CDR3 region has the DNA TGTGCCAGCAGCCAGGGACAGCCCGATCAGCCCCAGCATTTT. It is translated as CASSQGQPDQPQHF.

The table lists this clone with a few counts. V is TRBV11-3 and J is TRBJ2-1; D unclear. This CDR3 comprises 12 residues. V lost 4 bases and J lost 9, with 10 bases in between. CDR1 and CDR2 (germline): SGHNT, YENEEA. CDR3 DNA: TGTGCCAGCAGCTACGGAGCTCGTGAGCAGTTCTTC. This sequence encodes CASSYGAREQFF.

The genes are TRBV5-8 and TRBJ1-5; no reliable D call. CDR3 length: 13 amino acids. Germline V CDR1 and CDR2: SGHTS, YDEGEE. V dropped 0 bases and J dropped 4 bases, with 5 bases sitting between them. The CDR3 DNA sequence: TGTGCCAGCAGCTTGGGTGTAAATCAGCCCCAGCATTTT. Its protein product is CASSLGVNQPQHF.

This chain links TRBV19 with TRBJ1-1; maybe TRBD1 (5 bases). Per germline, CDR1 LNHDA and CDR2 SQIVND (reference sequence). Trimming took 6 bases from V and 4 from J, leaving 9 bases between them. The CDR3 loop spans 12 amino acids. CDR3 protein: CASRWGGTEAFF. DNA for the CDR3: TGTGCCAGTAGGTGGGGGGGCACTGAAGCTTTCTTT.

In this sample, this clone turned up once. The CDR3: CASSPTGPPDRAYGYTF. CDR3 nucleotides: TGTGCCAGCAGTCCCACTGGCCCACCGGACAGGGCCTATGGCTACACCTTC. This chain joins TRBV27 and TRBJ1-2; 8 bases fit TRBD1. This CDR3 has 17 amino acids. Germline V lookup: CDR1 MNHEY, CDR2 SMNVEV (reference sequence). Germline trimming cut 5 bases from V and 4 bases from J; bases unmatched to any gene: 15.

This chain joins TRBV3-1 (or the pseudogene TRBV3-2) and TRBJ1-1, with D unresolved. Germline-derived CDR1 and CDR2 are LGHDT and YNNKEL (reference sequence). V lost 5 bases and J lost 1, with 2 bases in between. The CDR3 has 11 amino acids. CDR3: CASSENTEAFF. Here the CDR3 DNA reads TGTGCCAGCAGCGAGAACACTGAAGCTTTCTTT.

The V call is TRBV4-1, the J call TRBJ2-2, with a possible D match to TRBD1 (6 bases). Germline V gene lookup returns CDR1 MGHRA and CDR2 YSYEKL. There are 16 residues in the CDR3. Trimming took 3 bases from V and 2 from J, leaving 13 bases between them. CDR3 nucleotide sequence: TGCGCCAGCAGCCAGGGCCAGGGGCCTAACACCGGGGAGCTGTTTTTT. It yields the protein CASSQGQGPNTGELFF.

This chain's CDR3 is CASIRNLNTEAFF. In DNA, the CDR3 is TGTGCCAGCATCAGGAACCTGAACACTGAAGCTTTCTTT. V and J are TRBV28 and TRBJ1-1; no reliable D call. CDR3 length: 13 amino acids. V lost 7 bases and J lost 0, with 9 bases in between. Germline V gives CDR1 MDHEN, CDR2 SYDVKM.

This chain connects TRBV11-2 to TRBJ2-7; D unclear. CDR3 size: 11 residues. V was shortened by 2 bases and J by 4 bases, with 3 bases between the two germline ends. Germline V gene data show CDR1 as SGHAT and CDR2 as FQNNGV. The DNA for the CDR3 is TGTGCCAGCAGCTTATTGTACGAGCAGTACTTC. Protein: CASSLLYEQYF. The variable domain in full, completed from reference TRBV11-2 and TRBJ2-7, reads EAGVAQSPRYKIIEKRQSVAFWCNPISGHATLYWYQQILGQGPKLLIQFQNNGVVDDSQLPKDRFSAERLKGVDSTLKIQPAKLEDSAVYLCASSLLYEQYFGPGTRLTVT.

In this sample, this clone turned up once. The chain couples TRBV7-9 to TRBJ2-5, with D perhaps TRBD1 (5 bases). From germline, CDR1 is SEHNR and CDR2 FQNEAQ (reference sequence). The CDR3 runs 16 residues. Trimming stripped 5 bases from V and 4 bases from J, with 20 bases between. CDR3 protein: CASSERTQATRETQYF. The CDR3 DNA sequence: TGTGCCAGCAGCGAACGTACACAGGCAACTCGAGAGACCCAGTACTTC.

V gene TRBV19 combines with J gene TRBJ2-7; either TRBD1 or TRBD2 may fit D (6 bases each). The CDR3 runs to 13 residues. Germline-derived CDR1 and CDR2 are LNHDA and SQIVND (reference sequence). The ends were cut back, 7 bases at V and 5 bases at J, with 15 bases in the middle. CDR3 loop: CASKEGGRNEQYF. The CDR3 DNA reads TGTGCCAGTAAGGAGGGGGGTCGGAACGAGCAGTACTTC. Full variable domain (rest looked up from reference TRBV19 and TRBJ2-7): DGGITQSPKYLFRKEGQNVTLSCEQNLNHDAMYWYRQDPGQGLRLIYYSQIVNDFQKGDIAEGYSVSREKKESFPLTVTSAQKNPTAFYLCASKEGGRNEQYFGPGTRLTVT.

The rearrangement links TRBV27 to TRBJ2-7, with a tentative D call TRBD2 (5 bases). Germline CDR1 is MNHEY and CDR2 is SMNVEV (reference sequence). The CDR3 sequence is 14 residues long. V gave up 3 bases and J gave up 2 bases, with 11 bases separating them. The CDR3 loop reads CASSFGGPPYEQYF. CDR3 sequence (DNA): TGTGCCAGCAGTTTCGGCGGGCCTCCCTACGAGCAGTACTTC.

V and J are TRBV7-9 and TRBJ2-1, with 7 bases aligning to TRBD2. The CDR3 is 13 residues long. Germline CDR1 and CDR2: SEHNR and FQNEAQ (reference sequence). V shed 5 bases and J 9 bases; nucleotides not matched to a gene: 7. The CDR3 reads CASSHNSGREQFF. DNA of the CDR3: TGTGCCAGCAGCCACAATAGCGGGCGTGAGCAGTTCTTC.

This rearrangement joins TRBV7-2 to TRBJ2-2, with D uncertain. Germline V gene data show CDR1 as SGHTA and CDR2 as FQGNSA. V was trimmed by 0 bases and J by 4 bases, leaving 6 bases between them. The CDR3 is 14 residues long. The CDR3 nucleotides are TGTGCCAGCAGCTTAGCTCCCTCCACCGGGGAGCTGTTTTTT. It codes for CASSLAPSTGELFF.

CDR3 nucleotides: TGTGCCTGGAGTGACGACGGATCTAACTATGGCTACACCTTC. It specifies CAWSDDGSNYGYTF. This chain links TRBV30 with TRBJ1-2, with D unclear. The V gene's germline CDR1 is GTSNPN and CDR2 SVGIG (reference sequence). Trimming cost V 1 base and J 0 bases, with 9 bases left between them. This CDR3 has 14 residues.

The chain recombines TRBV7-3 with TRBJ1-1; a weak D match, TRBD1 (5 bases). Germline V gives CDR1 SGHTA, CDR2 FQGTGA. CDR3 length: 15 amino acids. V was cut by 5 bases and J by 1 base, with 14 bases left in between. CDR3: CASSHTTGGNTEAFF. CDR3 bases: TGTGCCAGCAGCCACACAACCGGGGGGAACACTGAAGCTTTCTTT.

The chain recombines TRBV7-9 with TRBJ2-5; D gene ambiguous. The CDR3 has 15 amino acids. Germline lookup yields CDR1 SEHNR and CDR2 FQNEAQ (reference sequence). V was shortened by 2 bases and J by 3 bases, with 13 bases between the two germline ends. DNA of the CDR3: TGTGCCAGCAGCTTAATGCGCAGGCTGGAAGAGACCCAGTACTTC. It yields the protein CASSLMRRLEETQYF.

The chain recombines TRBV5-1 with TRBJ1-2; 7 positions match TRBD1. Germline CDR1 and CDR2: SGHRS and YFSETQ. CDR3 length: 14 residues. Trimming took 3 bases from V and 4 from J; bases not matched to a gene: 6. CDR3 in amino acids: CASSSGGNRYGYTF. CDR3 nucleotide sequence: TGCGCCAGCAGCTCAGGGGGGAACCGCTATGGCTACACCTTC.

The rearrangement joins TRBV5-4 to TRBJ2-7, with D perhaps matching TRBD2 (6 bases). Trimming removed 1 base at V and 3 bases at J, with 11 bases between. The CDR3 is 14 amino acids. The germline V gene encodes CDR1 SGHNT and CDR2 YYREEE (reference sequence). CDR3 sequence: CASSLNSGSYEQYF. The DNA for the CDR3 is TGTGCCAGCAGCTTGAATAGCGGCAGCTACGAGCAGTACTTC.

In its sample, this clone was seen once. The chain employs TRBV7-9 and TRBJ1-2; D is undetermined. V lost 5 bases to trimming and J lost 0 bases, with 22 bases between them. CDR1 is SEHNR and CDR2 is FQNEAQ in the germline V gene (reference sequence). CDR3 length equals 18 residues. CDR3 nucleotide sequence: TGTGCCAGCAGCACCCTCCGGACGCCAGATAGGCCTAACTATGGCTACACCTTC. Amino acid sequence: CASSTLRTPDRPNYGYTF.